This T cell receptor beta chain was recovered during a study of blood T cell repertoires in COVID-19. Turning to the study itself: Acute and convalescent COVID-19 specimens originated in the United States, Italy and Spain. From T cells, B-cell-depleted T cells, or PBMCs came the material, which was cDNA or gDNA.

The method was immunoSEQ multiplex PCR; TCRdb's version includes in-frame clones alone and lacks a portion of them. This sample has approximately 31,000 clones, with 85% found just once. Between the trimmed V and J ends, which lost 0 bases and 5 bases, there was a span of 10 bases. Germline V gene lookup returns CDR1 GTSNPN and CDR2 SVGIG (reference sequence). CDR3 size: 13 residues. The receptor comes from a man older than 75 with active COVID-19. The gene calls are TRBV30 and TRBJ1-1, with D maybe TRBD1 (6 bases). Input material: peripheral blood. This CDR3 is CAWSVYRDTEAFF. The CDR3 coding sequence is TGTGCCTGGAGTGTCTACAGGGATACTGAAGCTTTCTTT.